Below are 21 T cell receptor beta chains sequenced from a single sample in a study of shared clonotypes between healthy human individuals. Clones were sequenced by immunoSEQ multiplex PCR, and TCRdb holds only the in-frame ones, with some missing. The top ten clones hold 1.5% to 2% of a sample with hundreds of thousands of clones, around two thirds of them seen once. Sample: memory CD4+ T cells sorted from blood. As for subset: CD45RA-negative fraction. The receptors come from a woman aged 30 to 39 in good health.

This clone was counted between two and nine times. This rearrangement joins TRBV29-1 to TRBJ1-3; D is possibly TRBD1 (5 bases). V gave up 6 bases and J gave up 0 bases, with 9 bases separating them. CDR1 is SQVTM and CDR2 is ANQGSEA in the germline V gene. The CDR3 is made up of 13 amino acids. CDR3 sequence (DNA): TGCAGCGTGGATACAGGCTCTGGAAACACCATATATTTT. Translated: CSVDTGSGNTIYF. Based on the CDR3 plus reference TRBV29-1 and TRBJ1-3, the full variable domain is SAVISQKPSRDICQRGTSLTIQCQVDSQVTMMFWYRQQPGQSLTLIATANQGSEATYESGFVIDKFPISRPNLTFSTLTVSNMSPEDSSIYLCSVDTGSGNTIYFGEGSWLTVV.

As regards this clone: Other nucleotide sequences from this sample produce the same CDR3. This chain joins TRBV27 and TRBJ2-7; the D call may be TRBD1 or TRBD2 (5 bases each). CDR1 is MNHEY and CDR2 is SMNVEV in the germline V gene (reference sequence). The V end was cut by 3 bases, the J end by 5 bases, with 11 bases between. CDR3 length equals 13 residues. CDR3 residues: CASSFNRGHEQYF. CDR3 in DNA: TGTGCCAGCAGTTTCAATCGGGGCCACGAGCAGTACTTC.

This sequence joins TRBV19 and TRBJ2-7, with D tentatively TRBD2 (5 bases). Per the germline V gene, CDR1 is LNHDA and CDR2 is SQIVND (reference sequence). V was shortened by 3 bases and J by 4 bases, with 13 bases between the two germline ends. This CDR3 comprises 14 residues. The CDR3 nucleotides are TGTGCCAGTAGTATTGCCCGAGGGAAATACGAGCAGTACTTC. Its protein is CASSIARGKYEQYF.

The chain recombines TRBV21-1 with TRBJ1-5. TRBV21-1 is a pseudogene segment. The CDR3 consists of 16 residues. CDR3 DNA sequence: TGTGCCAGCAGCTTACTGCCGGGGCCGGCCAGACAGCCCCAGCATTTT. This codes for CASSLLPGPARQPQHF.

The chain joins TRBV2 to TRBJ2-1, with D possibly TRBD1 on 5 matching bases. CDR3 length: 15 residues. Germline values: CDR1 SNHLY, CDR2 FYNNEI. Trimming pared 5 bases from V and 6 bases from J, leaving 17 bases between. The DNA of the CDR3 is TGTGCCAGCAGTTGGGGCCCCAAAAGGGGCAATGAGCAGTTCTTC. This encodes CASSWGPKRGNEQFF.

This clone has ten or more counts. CDR3 sequence (DNA): TGTGCCAGCAGCTTGTTGTCCTCGGGTGGTGGCTACACCTTC. Protein sequence: CASSLLSSGGGYTF. The chain is built from TRBV5-6 and TRBJ1-2; D ambiguous. The CDR3 consists of 14 residues. Germline lookup yields CDR1 SGHDT and CDR2 YYEEEE. Trimming stripped 1 base from V and 7 bases from J, with 14 bases between.

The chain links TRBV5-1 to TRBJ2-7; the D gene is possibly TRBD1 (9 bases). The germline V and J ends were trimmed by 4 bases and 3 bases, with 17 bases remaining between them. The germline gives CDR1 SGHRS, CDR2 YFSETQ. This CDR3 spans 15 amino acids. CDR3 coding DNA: TGCGCCAGCAGCCCGGGGGGGACAGGGATCTACGAGCAGTACTTC. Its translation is CASSPGGTGIYEQYF.

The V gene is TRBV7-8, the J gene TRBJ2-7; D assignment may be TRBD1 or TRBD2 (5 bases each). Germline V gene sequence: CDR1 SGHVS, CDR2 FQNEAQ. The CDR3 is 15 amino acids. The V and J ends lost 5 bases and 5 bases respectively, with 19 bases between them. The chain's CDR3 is CASSPRDLRKDEQYF. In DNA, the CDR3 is TGTGCCAGCAGCCCAAGGGACCTCAGGAAGGACGAGCAGTACTTC.

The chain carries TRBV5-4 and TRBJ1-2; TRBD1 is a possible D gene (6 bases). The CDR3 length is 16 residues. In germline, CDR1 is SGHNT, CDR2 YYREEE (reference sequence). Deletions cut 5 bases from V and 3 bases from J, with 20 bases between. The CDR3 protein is CASSRGGAATYYGYTF. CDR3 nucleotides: TGTGCCAGCAGTCGAGGGGGGGCAGCCACCTACTATGGCTACACCTTC. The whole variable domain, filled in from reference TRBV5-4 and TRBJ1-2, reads ETGVTQSPTHLIKTRGQQVTLRCSSQSGHNTVSWYQQALGQGPQFIFQYYREEENGRGNFPPRFSGLQFPNYSSELNVNALELDDSALYLCASSRGGAATYYGYTFGSGTRLTVV.

This CDR3 reads CASSRQGAEKLFF. The CDR3 region has the DNA TGTGCCAGCTCGCGGCAGGGCGCCGAAAAACTGTTTTTT. The chain links TRBV28 to TRBJ1-4, with TRBD1 as a possible D gene (5 bases). The ends were cut back, 8 bases at V and 8 bases at J, with 15 bases in the middle. This CDR3 is built from 13 residues. CDR1 MDHEN and CDR2 SYDVKM come from the germline V gene.

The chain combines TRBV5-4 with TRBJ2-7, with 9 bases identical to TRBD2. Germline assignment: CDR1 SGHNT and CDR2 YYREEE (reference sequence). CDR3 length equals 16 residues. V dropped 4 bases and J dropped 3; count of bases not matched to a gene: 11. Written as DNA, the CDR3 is TGTGCCAGCAGCACGTCTGCGACGCGGGGGGGCTACGAGCAGTACTTC. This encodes CASSTSATRGGYEQYF.

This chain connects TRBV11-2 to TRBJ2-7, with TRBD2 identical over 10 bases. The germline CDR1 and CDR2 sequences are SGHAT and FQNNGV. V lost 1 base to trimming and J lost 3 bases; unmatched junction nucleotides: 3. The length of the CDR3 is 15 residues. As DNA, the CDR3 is TGTGCCAGCAGCTTAGCACTAGCGGGGTACTACGAGCAGTACTTC. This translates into CASSLALAGYYEQYF.

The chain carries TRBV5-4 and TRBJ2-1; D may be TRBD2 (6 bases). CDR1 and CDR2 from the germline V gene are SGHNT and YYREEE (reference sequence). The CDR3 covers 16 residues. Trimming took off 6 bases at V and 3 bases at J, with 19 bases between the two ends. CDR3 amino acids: CASTKSRSGFYNEQFF. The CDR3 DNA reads TGTGCCAGCACCAAGAGCCGAAGCGGGTTCTACAATGAGCAGTTCTTC.

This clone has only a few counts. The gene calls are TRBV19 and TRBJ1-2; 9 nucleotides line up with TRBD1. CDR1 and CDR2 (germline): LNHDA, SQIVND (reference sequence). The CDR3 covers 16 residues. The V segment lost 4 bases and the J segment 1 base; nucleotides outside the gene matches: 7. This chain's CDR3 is CASSTPGTGINYGYTF. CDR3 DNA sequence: TGTGCCAGTAGTACCCCCGGGACAGGGATTAACTATGGCTACACCTTC.

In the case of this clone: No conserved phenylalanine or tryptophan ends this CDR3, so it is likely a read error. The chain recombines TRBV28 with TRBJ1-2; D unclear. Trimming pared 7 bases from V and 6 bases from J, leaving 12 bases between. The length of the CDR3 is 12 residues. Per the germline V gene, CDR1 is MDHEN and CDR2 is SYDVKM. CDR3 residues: CASTIEGHGYTL. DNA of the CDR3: TGTGCCAGCACGATAGAGGGCCATGGCTACACCCTC.

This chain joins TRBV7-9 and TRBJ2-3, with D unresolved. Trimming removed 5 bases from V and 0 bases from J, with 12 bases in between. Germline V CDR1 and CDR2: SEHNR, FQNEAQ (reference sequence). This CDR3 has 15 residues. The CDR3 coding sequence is TGTGCCAGCAGCCTATACGGAACTAGCACAGATACGCAGTATTTT. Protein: CASSLYGTSTDTQYF.

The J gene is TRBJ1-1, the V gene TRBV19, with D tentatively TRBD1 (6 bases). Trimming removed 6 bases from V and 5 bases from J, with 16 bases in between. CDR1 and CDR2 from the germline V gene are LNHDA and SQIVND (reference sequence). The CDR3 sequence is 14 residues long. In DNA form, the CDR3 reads TGTGCCAGTAGGAACCCATACAGGGATACTGAAGCTTTCTTT. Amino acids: CASRNPYRDTEAFF.

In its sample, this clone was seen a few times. CDR3 DNA sequence: TGCGCCAGCAGCCGCCCCACTATGAACACCGGGGAGCTGTTTTTT. Encoded protein: CASSRPTMNTGELFF. This chain uses TRBV4-1 with TRBJ2-2; no clear D. The CDR3 totals 15 residues. Germline lookup yields CDR1 MGHRA and CDR2 YSYEKL. Deletions cut 4 bases from V and 1 base from J, with 10 bases between.

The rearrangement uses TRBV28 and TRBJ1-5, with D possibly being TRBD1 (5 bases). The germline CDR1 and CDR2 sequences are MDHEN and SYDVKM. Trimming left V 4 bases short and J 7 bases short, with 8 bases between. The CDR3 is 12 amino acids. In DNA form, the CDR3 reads TGTGCCAGCAGTTGGGGGGTCCAGCCCCAGCATTTT. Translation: CASSWGVQPQHF. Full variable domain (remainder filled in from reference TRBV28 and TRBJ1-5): DVKVTQSSRYLVKRTGEKVFLECVQDMDHENMFWYRQDPGLGLRLIYFSYDVKMKEKGDIPEGYSVSREKKERFSLILESASTNQTSMYLCASSWGVQPQHFGDGTRLSIL.

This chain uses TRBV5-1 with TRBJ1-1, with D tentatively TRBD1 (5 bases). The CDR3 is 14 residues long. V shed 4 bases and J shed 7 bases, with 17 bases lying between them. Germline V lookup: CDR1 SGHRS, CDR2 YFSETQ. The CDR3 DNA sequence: TGCGCCAGCAGCCCCCCGGGGGGGTTCCTTGAAGCTTTCTTT. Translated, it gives CASSPPGGFLEAFF. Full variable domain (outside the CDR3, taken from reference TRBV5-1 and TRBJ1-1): KAGVTQTPRYLIKTRGQQVTLSCSPISGHRSVSWYQQTPGQGLQFLFEYFSETQRNKGNFPGRFSGRQFSNSRSEMNVSTLELGDSALYLCASSPPGGFLEAFFGQGTRLTVV.

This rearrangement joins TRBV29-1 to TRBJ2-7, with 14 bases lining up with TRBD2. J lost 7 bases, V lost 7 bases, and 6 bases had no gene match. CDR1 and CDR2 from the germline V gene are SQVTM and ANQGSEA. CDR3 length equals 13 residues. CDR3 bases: TGCAGCGGGACTAGCGGGAGGTTGGGGGAGCAGTACTTC. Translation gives CSGTSGRLGEQYF.